The 9 T cell receptor beta chains below all came from one sample that was sequenced in a study of T cells expressing NK-cell markers. One entry per CDR3 protein, without DNA, is what TCRdb gives after re-calling the 5' RACE reads. The table lists around 550,000 distinct CDR3 sequences. The sequenced sample was blood T cells: a sorted CD56 or NKG2C T cell subset, CD4+ or CD8+ T cells, or bulk PBMC T cells (not recorded which). The receptors here all came from a man between 18 and 35 years old in good health.

This rearrangement joins TRBV12-3 or TRBV12-4 to TRBJ1-1. The CDR3 extends over 12 amino acids. CDR3: CASKEGTFEAFF.

V is TRBV12-3 or TRBV12-4 and J is TRBJ2-1; TCRdb designates TRBD1, a call that cannot be tested without DNA. CDR3 length: 11 residues. The CDR3: CASRGANEQFF.

The rearrangement joins TRBV12-3 or TRBV12-4 to TRBJ2-7; the TRBD1 assignment by TCRdb is unverifiable without DNA. The CDR3 extends over 14 amino acids. CDR3 region: CASSLAAGSGRQYF.

The chain recombines TRBV9 with TRBJ2-7; the TCRdb D gene call, TRBD2, has no DNA to confirm it. The length of the CDR3 is 15 residues. Germline values: CDR1 SGDLS, CDR2 YYNGEE. The CDR3: CASSASGTIAYEQYF. The complete variable domain, with remaining parts taken from reference TRBV9 and TRBJ2-7, reads DSGVTQTPKHLITATGQRVTLRCSPRSGDLSVYWYQQSLDQGLQFLIQYYNGEERAKGNILERFSAQQFPDLHSELNLSSLELGDSALYFCASSASGTIAYEQYFGPGTRLTVT.

This chain connects TRBV4-2 to TRBJ2-1; the D call from TCRdb, TRBD2, cannot be confirmed without DNA. CDR1 is LGHNA and CDR2 is YNFKEQ in the germline V gene. The CDR3 is 16 residues long. The CDR3 is CASSQEAWDLAGGQLF.

The CDR3 region is CASSEARAGNGYTF. This sequence joins TRBV2 and TRBJ1-2; TCRdb indicates TRBD1, and absent DNA this call remains unverified. From germline, CDR1 is SNHLY and CDR2 FYNNEI. CDR3 length: 14 residues.

The CDR3 spells CASSWTGRREKLFF. The chain links TRBV25-1 to TRBJ1-4; TCRdb's D gene call, TRBD1, goes unchecked for lack of DNA. The CDR3 sequence is 14 residues long. The germline V gene has CDR1 MGHDK and CDR2 SYGVNS. The variable domain in full, completed from reference TRBV25-1 and TRBJ1-4, reads EADIYQTPRYLVIGTGKKITLECSQTMGHDKMYWYQQDPGMELHLIHYSYGVNSTEKGDLSSESTVSRIRTEHFPLTLESARPSHTSQYLCASSWTGRREKLFFGSGTQLSVL.

The chain combines TRBV20-1 with TRBJ2-1; the D call from TCRdb, TRBD2, cannot be confirmed without DNA. CDR1 and CDR2 (germline): DFQATT, SNEGSKA (reference sequence). The CDR3 contains 13 residues. CDR3: CSAIRTSVGEQFF.

The rearrangement joins TRBV20-1 to TRBJ2-3; the D gene TCRdb calls, TRBD2, cannot be checked with no DNA. Germline V gene lookup returns CDR1 DFQATT and CDR2 SNEGSKA (reference sequence). The CDR3 sequence is 15 residues long. This CDR3 reads CRGGSLEGLKDTQYF.